This entry lists 9 T cell receptor beta chains sequenced from one sample in a study of control samples from healthy donors and cancer patients. Repertoires were generated with immunoSEQ multiplex PCR, while TCRdb's copy carries only in-frame clones and drops some. The table shows roughly 170,000 clones, with about 86% occurring only once. Input material: blood. Receptors originate from a woman under 40 in good health.

The chain employs TRBV4-1 and TRBJ1-3; D is unresolved. Germline lookup yields CDR1 MGHRA and CDR2 YSYEKL. The ends were cut back, 3 bases at V and 8 bases at J, with 23 bases in the middle. The CDR3 is made up of 17 amino acids. CDR3 nucleotides: TGCGCCAGCAGCCAGGTTGATGGCACAGCTATACCGGACACCATATATTTT. It is translated as CASSQVDGTAIPDTIYF.

The rearrangement uses TRBV29-1 and TRBJ2-7, with 8 bases aligning to TRBD1. This CDR3 spans 16 amino acids. V lost 7 bases, J lost 0 bases, and 14 bases stayed unmatched. Germline values: CDR1 SQVTM, CDR2 ANQGSEA. The CDR3 DNA sequence: TGCAGCGCGAGAGGTGCAGGGGGCCGCCGCTCCTACGAGCAGTACTTC. Its protein is CSARGAGGRRSYEQYF.

The chain couples TRBV6-6 to TRBJ1-1; D ambiguous. V was trimmed by 7 bases and J by 6 bases, leaving 15 bases between them. The CDR3 covers 13 residues. Germline V gene lookup returns CDR1 MNHNY and CDR2 SVGAGI (reference sequence). The DNA for the CDR3 is TGTGCCAGCACCCCAGGCGGGGTCCCTGAAGCTTTCTTT. It encodes CASTPGGVPEAFF.

This sequence joins TRBV27 and TRBJ1-3; possibly TRBD1 for D (5 bases). Germline loops: CDR1 MNHEY, CDR2 SMNVEV (reference sequence). The CDR3 loop spans 15 amino acids. The germline V and J ends were trimmed by 0 bases and 3 bases, with 9 bases remaining between them. The CDR3 loop reads CASSLSRGFGNTIYF. The CDR3 nucleotides read TGTGCCAGCAGTTTATCTAGGGGCTTTGGAAACACCATATATTTT.

This clone showed up just once. The chain joins TRBV30 to TRBJ2-2; D unresolved. CDR3 length: 14 amino acids. Trimming pared 3 bases from V and 5 bases from J, leaving 13 bases between. Germline CDR1 is GTSNPN and CDR2 is SVGIG (reference sequence). CDR3 sequence: CAWSLADGTGELFF. CDR3 DNA sequence: TGTGCCTGGAGCTTAGCCGACGGGACCGGGGAGCTGTTTTTT. Supplemented by reference TRBV30 and TRBJ2-2, the full variable domain reads SQTIHQWPATLVQPVGSPLSLECTVEGTSNPNLYWYRQAAGRGLQLLFYSVGIGQISSEVPQNLSASRPQDRQFILSSKKLLLSDSGFYLCAWSLADGTGELFFGEGSRLTVL.

The chain joins TRBV5-6 to TRBJ2-3; D possibly matches TRBD1 or TRBD2 (5 bases each). Germline assignment: CDR1 SGHDT and CDR2 YYEEEE. Between the trimmed V and J ends, which lost 3 bases and 6 bases, there was a span of 11 bases. The CDR3 is 13 amino acids. The CDR3 loop reads CASSWDRADTQYF. DNA of the CDR3: TGTGCCAGCAGCTGGGACCGCGCCGATACGCAGTATTTT.

This chain uses TRBV6-5 with TRBJ1-2; TRBD1 agrees at 8 bases. The V segment lost 2 bases and the J segment 8 bases; nucleotides outside the gene matches: 10. The germline gives CDR1 MNHEY, CDR2 SVGAGI. There are 15 residues in the CDR3. The CDR3 DNA sequence: TGTGCCAGCAGTTACAGGTCCCAGGGGGCGCGAGGCTACACCTTC. This gives the protein CASSYRSQGARGYTF.

The gene calls are TRBV7-8 and TRBJ2-1; TRBD1 matches 8 bases. The J segment lost 5 bases and the V segment lost 5 bases, leaving 8 bases of the junction unmatched. The CDR3 covers 15 residues. The V gene's germline CDR1 is SGHVS and CDR2 FQNEAQ. The CDR3 is CASSATGTGNNEQFF. The CDR3 region has the DNA TGTGCCAGCAGCGCCACCGGGACAGGCAACAATGAGCAGTTCTTC.

The chain carries TRBV19 and TRBJ2-5; TRBD2 aligns across 8 bases. Germline loops: CDR1 LNHDA, CDR2 SQIVND (reference sequence). With 2 bases clipped from V and 1 base from J, the junction kept 6 bases outside the gene matches. This CDR3 comprises 16 residues. The CDR3 sequence is CASSIRLAGLQETQYF. The CDR3 nucleotides are TGTGCCAGTAGTATAAGGCTAGCGGGCCTCCAAGAGACCCAGTACTTC.